The rows below give T cell receptor beta chains drawn from one sample of a study of T cell responses to AZD1222 COVID-19 vaccine. TCRdb's copy holds only in-frame clones and misses some; the assay was immunoSEQ multiplex PCR. This sample carries around 170,000 clones, approximately 91% of them seen once, and the ten largest clones take nearly 1%. Material: peripheral blood, obtained on day 0 of AZD1222 vaccination. These receptors came from an adult in good health. Each CDR3 is given with its conserved first and last residue. The D gene is left open where the match is weak. Rows may omit the clone size; those that give it use once, few, many or a size class.

clone_size j_call d_call v_call cdr3_nt cdr3_aa
. TRBJ1-2 . TRBV9 TGTGCCAGCAGCGGGGGGGTGGAGGCTATGGGCTACACCTTC CASSGGVEAMGYTF
. TRBJ2-7 . TRBV11-3 TGTGCCAGCAGCCCCGGAGGTTCCCGGGGATGGGAGCAGTACTTC CASSPGGSRGWEQYF
. TRBJ2-7 . TRBV19 TGTGCCAGTAGTACACTCCCCCCGACCTACGAGCAGTACTTC CASSTLPPTYEQYF
. TRBJ2-7 TRBD1 TRBV2 TGTGCCAGCAGTGAAGCGGTGACAGGGCTGAGCTACGAGCAGTACTTC CASSEAVTGLSYEQYF
few TRBJ1-4 TRBD1 TRBV3-1/TRBV3-2 TGTGCCAGCAGCCTTCCGGGACAGGGGAATGAAAAACTGTTTTTT CASSLPGQGNEKLFF
. TRBJ2-4 . TRBV14 TGTGCCAGCAGCCAAGCTCGGAGAGGGGACATTCAGTACTTC CASSQARRGDIQYF
. TRBJ1-2 . TRBV27 TGTGCCAGCAGGACGGAAACAGAGAGGGGATTAAACTATGGCTACACCTTC CASRTETERGLNYGYTF
. TRBJ2-7 . TRBV5-1 TGCGCCAGCAGCTTGAACAGGGACTCCTACGAGCAGTACTTC CASSLNRDSYEQYF
. TRBJ2-1 TRBD2 TRBV29-1 TGCAGCGTTGACGTTAGCGGGATCTACAATGAGCAGTTCTTC CSVDVSGIYNEQFF
. TRBJ2-2 . TRBV6-2/TRBV6-3 TGTGCCAGCAGTTATCCCCTCCTAGCTTCGACCACCGGGGAGCTGTTTTTT CASSYPLLASTTGELFF
. TRBJ2-1 . TRBV10-3 TGTGCCATCAGTGAGTCGAAGGAGAACAATGAGCAGTTCTTC CAISESKENNEQFF
. TRBJ1-2 TRBD1 TRBV7-2 TGTGCCAGCAGCTTAAACAGGGGGCTTGGCTACACCTTC CASSLNRGLGYTF
. TRBJ2-1 . TRBV21-1 TGTGCCAGCAGCAAAGGCCCCCCTGGGGCGAACAATGAGCAGTTCTTC CASSKGPPGANNEQFF
. TRBJ2-6 TRBD1 TRBV19 TGTGCCAGTAGACTGGGGACAGGTCCTGGGGCCAACGTCCTGACTTTC CASRLGTGPGANVLTF
. TRBJ1-5 . TRBV4-3 TGCGCCAGCAGCCAAGACAGGGATAGCAATCAGCCCCAGCATTTT CASSQDRDSNQPQHF
. TRBJ2-5 TRBD1 TRBV11-2 TGTGCCAGCAGCCTAGACGCAGGGGGCTACCAAGAGACCCAGTACTTC CASSLDAGGYQETQYF
. TRBJ1-5 TRBD1 TRBV7-8 TGTGCCAGCAGAAAAGGACAGGGGGACACTAACAATCAGCCCCAGCATTTT CASRKGQGDTNNQPQHF
. TRBJ2-6 TRBD1 TRBV7-2 TGTGCCAGCAGCCACCGCGGGACAGGGAGTTCTGGGGCCAACGTCCTGACTTTC CASSHRGTGSSGANVLTF
. TRBJ2-5 TRBD2 TRBV19 TGTGCCAGTAGTATACAGCGGGGGAACCAAGAGACCCAGTACTTC CASSIQRGNQETQYF
. TRBJ2-7 TRBD1 TRBV14 TGTGCCAGCAGCCCGGGGACAGGGAGCTCCTACGAGCAGTACTTC CASSPGTGSSYEQYF
. TRBJ2-7 . TRBV7-9 TGTGCCAGCAGCTTAGCTCTCAACCTCTGGGGCCAGTACGAGCAGTACTTC CASSLALNLWGQYEQYF
. TRBJ2-3 . TRBV18 TGTGCCAGCTCACCGGGGGGTTCAGATACGCAGTATTTT CASSPGGSDTQYF
. TRBJ2-2 . TRBV2 TGTGCCAGCAGTTACCAAAGAGGCGGGGCCGGGGAGCTGTTTTTT CASSYQRGGAGELFF
. TRBJ1-3 . TRBV9 TGTGCCAGCAGCGTAGGGGACTTCTCTGGAAACACCATATATTTT CASSVGDFSGNTIYF
once TRBJ1-5 . TRBV5-1 TGCGCCAGCAGCTTGGGAGGGCAAAATCAGCCCCAGCATTTT CASSLGGQNQPQHF
. TRBJ1-2 . TRBV9 TGTGCCAGCAGCGTAGATGACTATGGCTACACCTTC CASSVDDYGYTF
once TRBJ2-5 . TRBV11-3 TGTGCCAGCAGCCCCGGACGGAAAGAGACCCAGTACTTC CASSPGRKETQYF
. TRBJ2-7 TRBD2 TRBV27 TGTGCCAGCAGCGGGGGGACGCTTAGCTCCTACGAGCAGTACTTC CASSGGTLSSYEQYF
once TRBJ2-7 . TRBV12-3/TRBV12-4 TGTGCCAGCAGTTTGATGGGCGAGCAGTACTTC CASSLMGEQYF
. TRBJ2-2 . TRBV6-6 TGTGCCAGCAGTTACCGGGGGGCCTCCGCCGGGGAGCTGTTTTTT CASSYRGASAGELFF
. TRBJ1-2 TRBD1 TRBV15 TGTGCCACCAGCAGAGACCGACAGGGTACTGGCTACACCTTC CATSRDRQGTGYTF
. TRBJ1-2 TRBD1 TRBV10-3 TGTGCCATCAGTGAGAAGGACAGGGGGTATGATGGCTACACCTTC CAISEKDRGYDGYTF
. TRBJ2-5 TRBD2 TRBV5-6 TGTGCCAGCAGCCCAAACTATGGGGGGGGGCAAGAGACCCAGTACTTC CASSPNYGGGQETQYF
. TRBJ1-5 . TRBV9 TGTGCCAGCAGCGTAGGCGGCGGGGAGGGGCAGCCCCAGCATTTT CASSVGGGEGQPQHF
. TRBJ1-1 . TRBV5-4 TGTGCCAGCAGCTTGGCCAGTCGAGATGAAGCTTTCTTT CASSLASRDEAFF
once TRBJ1-1 TRBD1 TRBV14 TGTGCCAGCAGCCCCCAGGGGGCGCGCACTGAAGCTTTCTTT CASSPQGARTEAFF
. TRBJ1-2 . TRBV4-3 TGCGCCAGCAGCCAACCCGGGGAGCCTGCGGGCTACACCTTC CASSQPGEPAGYTF
. TRBJ1-1 . TRBV6-1 TGTGCCAGCAGTGAATACGGCACTGAAGCTTTCTTT CASSEYGTEAFF
. TRBJ2-7 TRBD1 TRBV28 TGTGCCAGCAGTCTCGGACAGGGAATCTACGAGCAGTACTTC CASSLGQGIYEQYF
. TRBJ2-1 . TRBV10-1 TGCGCCAGCAGTGCACAAGGGGGGAATGAGCAGTTCTTC CASSAQGGNEQFF
. TRBJ2-3 TRBD1 TRBV14 TGTGCCAGCAGCAAACACAGGGGGCTGGTGCCAGATACGCAGTATTTT CASSKHRGLVPDTQYF
. TRBJ1-1 . TRBV5-6 TGTGCCAGCAGCGCCCCAAACACTGAAGCTTTCTTT CASSAPNTEAFF
. TRBJ2-1 TRBD2 TRBV29-1 TGCAGCGTTGACACGCTAGCGGGAGGAAATGAGCAGTTCTTC CSVDTLAGGNEQFF
. TRBJ2-3 . TRBV28 TGTGCCAGCATAAGGGGGATAAGCACAGATACGCAGTATTTT CASIRGISTDTQYF
few TRBJ1-5 TRBD1 TRBV3-1/TRBV3-2 TGTGCCAGCAGCCAGGACAGGGGGCATCAGCCCCAGCATTTT CASSQDRGHQPQHF
. TRBJ1-6 TRBD1 TRBV7-9 TGTGCCAGCAGCTTGACAGGGAATGATTCACCCCTCCACTTT CASSLTGNDSPLHF
. TRBJ2-5 . TRBV25-1 TGTGCCAGCAGTGAATACTCCGGGACACCCCAAGAGACCCAGTACTTC CASSEYSGTPQETQYF
. TRBJ2-7 . TRBV19 TGTGCCAGCTCACAGAGACAGGCCACCTACGAGCAGTACTTC CASSQRQATYEQYF
. TRBJ2-7 . TRBV4-2 TGTGCCAGCAGCCAACCGGGGGGCGACTCCTACGAGCAGTACTTC CASSQPGGDSYEQYF
. TRBJ1-5 . TRBV9 TGTGCCAGCAGCGTGAGTGGCAGGGATCAGCCCCAGCATTTT CASSVSGRDQPQHF